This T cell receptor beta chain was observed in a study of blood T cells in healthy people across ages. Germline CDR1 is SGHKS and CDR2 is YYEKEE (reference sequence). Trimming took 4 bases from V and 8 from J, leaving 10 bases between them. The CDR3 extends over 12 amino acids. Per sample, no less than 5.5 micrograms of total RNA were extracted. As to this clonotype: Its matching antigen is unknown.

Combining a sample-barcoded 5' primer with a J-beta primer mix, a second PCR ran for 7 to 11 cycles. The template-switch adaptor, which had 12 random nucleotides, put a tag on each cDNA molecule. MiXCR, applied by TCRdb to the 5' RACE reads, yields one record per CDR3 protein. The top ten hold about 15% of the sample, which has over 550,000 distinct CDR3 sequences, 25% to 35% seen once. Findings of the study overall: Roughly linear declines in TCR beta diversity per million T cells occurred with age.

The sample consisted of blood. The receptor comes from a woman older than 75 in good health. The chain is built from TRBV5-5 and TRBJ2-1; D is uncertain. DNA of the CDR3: TGTGCCAGCAGCCTCCTCCTGGATGAGCAGTTCTTC. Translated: CASSLLLDEQFF.